The present T cell receptor (beta chain) was sequenced within a study of blood T cell repertoires in COVID-19. Study-wide context: The analysed material was cDNA or gDNA that came from T cells, B-cell-depleted T cells, or PBMCs.

CDR1 is SEHNR, CDR2 FQNEAQ, per germline (reference sequence). J was trimmed by 10 bases and V by 5 bases; bases with no gene match: 11. The CDR3 extends over 15 amino acids. This clone was seen a handful of times. The protocol was immunoSEQ multiplex PCR, while the TCRdb copy is restricted to in-frame clones and leaves out a portion. The sample lists over 110,000 clones; around 81% were seen once. This clonotype was sampled from a human donor in a cohort sampled during active COVID-19. Material: peripheral blood. The chain has TRBV7-9 and TRBJ1-6; 7 bases align to TRBD1. CDR3 sequence reads: CASSAPGQAGSPLHF. For the CDR3, the DNA is TGTGCCAGCAGCGCTCCCGGACAGGCTGGATCACCCCTCCACTTT.